These 19 T cell receptor beta chains originate from one sample sequenced in a study of blood T cell repertoires in COVID-19 (TCRdb year 2020). Library preparation employed the immunoSEQ multiplex PCR assay. The immuneACCESS repertoire file appears here via TCRdb, limited to in-frame rearrangements. These files lack a portion of the clones; in checked studies, under half of the deficit traces to unresolved V genes, and the cause of the others is not known. Across this sample there are more than 150,000 clones, with 87% seen only once. The top ten hold approximately 2.2% of the sample. The sequencing sample was made of PBMCs or T cells enriched from blood (not recorded which). These receptors all stem from a woman aged 25 to 39 who had recovered from COVID-19.

The chain joins TRBV6-5 to TRBJ1-2; possible D gene TRBD1, 5 bases. CDR3 size: 12 residues. The ends were cut back, 7 bases at V and 4 bases at J, with 10 bases in the middle. Germline assignment: CDR1 MNHEY and CDR2 SVGAGI. Written as DNA, the CDR3 is TGTGCCAGCACTAAGACAGCCTATGGCTACACCTTC. Amino acids: CASTKTAYGYTF.

This clone was seen a handful of times. The J gene is TRBJ1-1, the V gene TRBV27; 9 positions match TRBD1. The germline CDR1 and CDR2 sequences are MNHEY and SMNVEV (reference sequence). This CDR3 contains 15 residues. Unmatched junction bases numbered 8, after V lost 3 bases and J lost 6 bases. The CDR3 here is CASSFGTGNLAEAFF. CDR3 nucleotides: TGTGCCAGCAGTTTCGGGACAGGGAATTTGGCTGAAGCTTTCTTT.

The DNA of the CDR3 is TGTGCCAGCAGGGCGGAAAGGGGCGCAGGGGGCTACACCTTC. It is translated as CASRAERGAGGYTF. The rearrangement uses TRBV28 and TRBJ1-2; the D gene is possibly TRBD1 (5 bases). This CDR3 is 14 amino acids long. Trimming removed 6 bases at V and 8 bases at J, with 19 bases between. Germline-derived CDR1 and CDR2 are MDHEN and SYDVKM.

This clone showed up just a few times. The chain employs TRBV6-4 and TRBJ2-1; 10 bases are shared with TRBD1. The CDR3 runs 15 residues. Germline CDR1 MRHNA, CDR2 SNTAGT. Germline trimming cut 6 bases from V and 3 bases from J; bases unmatched to any gene: 5. In DNA, the CDR3 is TGTGCCAGCAGCGGGGGGACAGGGGACTACAATGAGCAGTTCTTC. Translated: CASSGGTGDYNEQFF.

This clone was seen once. The chain carries TRBV5-1 and TRBJ2-7; 7 positions agree with TRBD1. The J segment lost 3 bases and the V segment lost 5 bases, leaving 11 bases of the junction unmatched. Germline V lookup: CDR1 SGHRS, CDR2 YFSETQ. This CDR3 is built from 15 residues. The CDR3 region is CASSATGVGFYEQYF. The CDR3 DNA sequence: TGCGCCAGCAGTGCCACAGGGGTAGGGTTCTACGAGCAGTACTTC.

The rearrangement joins TRBV7-9 to TRBJ2-7, with a possible D match to TRBD2 (7 bases). Trimming shortened V by 3 bases and J by 6 bases, and 12 bases separated the two germline ends. The CDR3 runs 13 residues. Germline-derived CDR1 and CDR2 are SEHNR and FQNEAQ (reference sequence). The CDR3 here is CASSFSGGREQYF. DNA for the CDR3: TGTGCCAGCAGCTTCTCGGGGGGCCGCGAGCAGTACTTC.

The rearrangement joins TRBV9 to TRBJ1-5; 9 bases fit TRBD1. This CDR3 has 14 amino acids. V gave up 3 bases and J gave up 5 bases; unmatched junction bases: 3. Germline values: CDR1 SGDLS, CDR2 YYNGEE. CDR3 bases: TGTGCCAGCAGCGAGGGACAGGGCCATCAGCCCCAGCATTTT. This encodes CASSEGQGHQPQHF.

V and J are TRBV15 and TRBJ2-3; tentative D call: TRBD2 (6 bases). V lost 9 bases to trimming and J lost 0 bases, with 10 bases between them. The germline V gene encodes CDR1 LNHNV and CDR2 YYDKDF (reference sequence). The CDR3 contains 13 residues. CDR3 residues: CATGGLSTDTQYF. The CDR3 nucleotides are TGTGCCACGGGGGGTCTGAGCACAGATACGCAGTATTTT.

The V call is TRBV5-6, the J call TRBJ1-1; D is possibly TRBD1 (5 bases). CDR3 length equals 18 residues. Trimming removed 1 base from V and 5 bases from J, with 24 bases in between. Germline lookup yields CDR1 SGHDT and CDR2 YYEEEE. The CDR3 coding sequence is TGTGCCAGCAGCTTGCTAAGTGGCAGGGTGGTACTCGTGACTGAAGCTTTCTTT. Its translation: CASSLLSGRVVLVTEAFF.

The chain recombines TRBV7-7 with TRBJ2-5; TRBD2 matches at 9 bases. Germline V gene data show CDR1 as SSHAT and CDR2 as FNYEAQ (reference sequence). After removal of 4 bases from V and 3 bases from J, the junction contained 3 bases not matched to a gene. The CDR3 is 14 residues long. For the CDR3, the DNA is TGTGCCAGCAGCTATAGCGGGAGAAAAGAGACCCAGTACTTC. It translates to CASSYSGRKETQYF.

The J gene is TRBJ2-5, the V gene TRBV27, with 13 bases identical to TRBD2. V shed 7 bases and J 2 bases; nucleotides not matched to a gene: 4. The CDR3 runs 15 residues. Per germline, CDR1 MNHEY and CDR2 SMNVEV (reference sequence). CDR3 sequence (DNA): TGTGCCAGCACCAGACTAGCGGGGGGTCAAGAGACCCAGTACTTC. Its translation: CASTRLAGGQETQYF.

The chain uses TRBV5-6 and TRBJ1-2; maybe TRBD1 (5 bases). Germline values: CDR1 SGHDT, CDR2 YYEEEE. Trimming cost V 4 bases and J 2 bases, with 15 bases left between them. The CDR3 is made up of 15 amino acids. Written as DNA, the CDR3 is TGTGCCAGCAGCCACCGCGATTCAGGGAACTATGGCTACACCTTC. As protein: CASSHRDSGNYGYTF.

The V call is TRBV7-3, the J call TRBJ1-2, with D possibly TRBD1 on 6 matching bases. CDR3 length: 14 amino acids. Looked up from germline, CDR1 is SGHTA and CDR2 is FQGTGA. Trimming removed 4 bases from V and 0 bases from J, with 9 bases in between. In nucleotides, the CDR3 is TGTGCCAGCAGCTGGGGGGGCCCTAACTATGGCTACACCTTC. It specifies CASSWGGPNYGYTF.

The chain recombines TRBV9 with TRBJ2-1, with D possibly matching TRBD1 (5 bases). With 4 bases removed from V and 8 bases from J, the gap between germline ends came to 13 bases. CDR1 SGDLS and CDR2 YYNGEE come from the germline V gene. CDR3 length: 13 residues. CDR3 DNA: TGTGCCAGCAGCTTCGATCAGGGCTATGAGCAGTTCTTC. It codes for CASSFDQGYEQFF.

The J gene is TRBJ2-5, the V gene TRBV19, with 11 bases fitting TRBD2. The V gene end was trimmed by 4 bases and the J gene end by 3 bases; junction bases not matched to a gene: 1. This CDR3 has 14 amino acids. The germline gives CDR1 LNHDA, CDR2 SQIVND (reference sequence). The CDR3 DNA follows: TGTGCCAGTAGTACGGGACTAGCGGAAGAGACCCAGTACTTC. This codes for CASSTGLAEETQYF.

The gene calls are TRBV11-3 and TRBJ1-1; D not certain. Germline-derived CDR1 and CDR2 are SGHNT and YENEEA. The CDR3 covers 14 residues. V lost 3 bases and J 2 bases, leaving 10 bases between the germline ends. CDR3 DNA sequence: TGTGCCAGCAGCTTTGGCCGGAGAAACACTGAAGCTTTCTTT. The encoded protein is CASSFGRRNTEAFF.

This CDR3 reads CASSSRRKIAGGSTDTQYF. DNA for the CDR3: TGTGCCAGCAGCTCCCGGAGAAAAATAGCGGGGGGTTCCACAGATACGCAGTATTTT. This sequence joins TRBV7-2 and TRBJ2-3; TRBD2 matches at 10 bases. J was trimmed by 2 bases and V by 4 bases; bases with no gene match: 15. CDR1 is SGHTA and CDR2 is FQGNSA in the germline V gene. The CDR3 consists of 19 residues.

The chain combines TRBV5-4 with TRBJ2-7; 9 bases map to TRBD1. CDR3 length: 16 amino acids. Germline V gives CDR1 SGHNT, CDR2 YYREEE (reference sequence). J was trimmed by 5 bases and V by 0 bases; bases with no gene match: 9. CDR3: CASSLGADRGSHEQYF. The CDR3, as DNA: TGTGCCAGCAGCTTGGGTGCGGACAGGGGTTCCCACGAGCAGTACTTC.

The gene calls are TRBV11-3 and TRBJ1-2; D is possibly TRBD1 (6 bases). The CDR3 is made up of 12 amino acids. V lost 5 bases, J lost 4 bases, and 8 bases lay in between. CDR1 is SGHNT and CDR2 is YENEEA in the germline V gene. In DNA form, the CDR3 reads TGTGCCAGCAGCCCGGACAGCTATGGCTACACCTTC. It specifies CASSPDSYGYTF.